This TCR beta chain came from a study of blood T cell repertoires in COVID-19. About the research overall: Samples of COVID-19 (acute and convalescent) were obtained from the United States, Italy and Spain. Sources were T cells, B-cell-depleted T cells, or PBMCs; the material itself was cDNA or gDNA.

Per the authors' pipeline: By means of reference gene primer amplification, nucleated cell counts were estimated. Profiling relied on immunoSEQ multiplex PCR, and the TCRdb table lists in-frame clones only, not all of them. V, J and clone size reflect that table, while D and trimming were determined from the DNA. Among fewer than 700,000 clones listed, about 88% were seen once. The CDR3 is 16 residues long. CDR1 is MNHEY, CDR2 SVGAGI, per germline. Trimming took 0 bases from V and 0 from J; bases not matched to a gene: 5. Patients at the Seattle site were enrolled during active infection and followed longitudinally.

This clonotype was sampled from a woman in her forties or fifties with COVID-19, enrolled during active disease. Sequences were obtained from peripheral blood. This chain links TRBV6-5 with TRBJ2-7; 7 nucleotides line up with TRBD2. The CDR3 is CASSYSSGVSSYEQYF. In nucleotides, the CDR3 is TGTGCCAGCAGTTACTCGAGCGGGGTAAGCTCCTACGAGCAGTACTTC.